These 31 T cell receptor beta chains were all obtained from the same sample, sequenced in a study of T-cell memory formation after mild COVID-19. TCRdb used MiXCR to reprocess the 5' RACE reads, holding one entry per CDR3 protein. The data show hundreds of thousands of distinct CDR3 sequences, roughly 8% seen once. Material: PBMCs or a T cell subset sorted from them (not recorded which). These receptors came from a man younger than 35 who had mild COVID-19 (a few samples of this study predate the infection). Cell type and time point are not known.

This clonotype showed up just a few times. The J gene is TRBJ1-2, the V gene TRBV12-5, with D perhaps matching TRBD1 (5 bases). The germline V and J ends were trimmed by 2 bases and 5 bases, with 12 bases remaining between them. The CDR3 is made up of 14 amino acids. Germline V CDR1 and CDR2: LGHNT, FRNRAP. The DNA for the CDR3 is TGTGCTAGTGGTTTGTCCCCGGGACGGTATGGCTACACCTTC. Its translation: CASGLSPGRYGYTF.

The table lists this clonotype with a few counts. The chain employs TRBV5-1 and TRBJ2-2; no firm D call. V lost 0 bases and J 1 base, leaving 10 bases between the germline ends. This CDR3 region has 16 residues. CDR1 is SGHRS and CDR2 is YFSETQ in the germline V gene. CDR3 loop: CASSLDPVLNTGELFF. DNA of the CDR3: TGCGCCAGCAGCTTGGATCCCGTTCTGAACACCGGGGAGCTGTTTTTT.

The chain couples TRBV6-5 to TRBJ2-2; D is ambiguous. Germline assignment: CDR1 MNHEY and CDR2 SVGAGI. With 9 bases removed from V and 0 bases from J, the gap between germline ends came to 11 bases. CDR3 length: 14 residues. Here the CDR3 DNA reads TGTGCCAGTGGTACAGACACGAACACCGGGGAGCTGTTTTTT. Encoded protein: CASGTDTNTGELFF.

This clonotype has just a few counts. The chain joins TRBV5-1 to TRBJ2-5, with a tentative D call TRBD1 (5 bases). The V gene lost 7 bases and the J gene lost 0 bases, with 16 bases spanning the gap. CDR3 length: 15 residues. Looked up from germline, CDR1 is SGHRS and CDR2 is YFSETQ. CDR3: CASCLRTGYQETQYF. DNA of the CDR3: TGCGCCAGCTGCCTAAGAACAGGATACCAAGAGACCCAGTACTTC.

The chain uses TRBV12-3 or TRBV12-4 and TRBJ1-1; 10 bases agree with TRBD1. CDR3 size: 14 residues. The V gene end was trimmed by 10 bases and the J gene end by 1 base; junction bases not matched to a gene: 6. The CDR3 spells CATRQGAPNTEAFF. In DNA, the CDR3 is TGTGCCACCCGACAGGGGGCCCCGAACACTGAAGCTTTCTTT.

This sequence joins TRBV7-9 and TRBJ2-4; D might be TRBD1 (7 bases). Germline CDR1 and CDR2: SEHNR and FQNEAQ (reference sequence). This CDR3 region has 15 residues. V gave up 5 bases and J gave up 5 bases, with 16 bases separating them. CDR3 residues: CASSPQTGRQNIQYF. The CDR3 DNA reads as TGTGCCAGCAGCCCGCAGACAGGGAGGCAAAACATTCAGTACTTC.

V gene TRBV7-2 combines with J gene TRBJ2-7; no clear D. Germline V lookup: CDR1 SGHTA, CDR2 FQGNSA. The V gene lost 1 base and the J gene lost 3 bases, with 7 bases spanning the gap. CDR3 length equals 13 residues. The CDR3 is CASSLERDYEQYV. The CDR3 coding sequence is TGTGCCAGCAGCTTAGAGCGTGACTACGAGCAGTACGTC.

This clonotype was detected a few times. The chain links TRBV7-9 to TRBJ2-3, with 7 bases aligning to TRBD1. The germline gives CDR1 SEHNR, CDR2 FQNEAQ (reference sequence). V lost 2 bases to trimming and J lost 8 bases; unmatched junction nucleotides: 10. The length of the CDR3 is 15 residues. The CDR3: CASSLTAGGSGTQYF. The CDR3 nucleotides are TGTGCCAGCAGCTTAACGGCAGGGGGATCGGGTACGCAGTATTTT.

This clonotype has just a few counts. The chain joins TRBV6-6 to TRBJ1-2; the match to TRBD1 covers 8 bases. The V and J ends lost 5 bases and 14 bases, in that order; junction bases with no gene match: 10. The CDR3 length is 12 residues. CDR1 and CDR2 (germline): MNHNY, SVGAGI (reference sequence). This chain's CDR3 is CASSADRVNETF. CDR3 DNA sequence: TGTGCCAGCAGTGCGGACAGGGTAAATGAGACCTTC.

This sequence joins TRBV7-9 and TRBJ2-3; D gene uncertain. The CDR3 contains 13 residues. With 5 bases removed from V and 2 bases from J, the gap between germline ends came to 8 bases. The germline V gene encodes CDR1 SEHNR and CDR2 FQNEAQ (reference sequence). The CDR3, as DNA: TGTGCCAGCAGCCAGGACCCCACAGATACGCAGTATTTT. Protein: CASSQDPTDTQYF.

This clonotype was detected only a few times. The chain recombines TRBV5-1 with TRBJ2-5, with TRBD2 matching over 9 bases. Per germline, CDR1 SGHRS and CDR2 YFSETQ. There are 14 residues in the CDR3. With 3 bases clipped from V and 3 bases from J, the junction kept 3 bases outside the gene matches. CDR3 DNA: TGCGCCAGCAGCTCCCGACTAGCGGAAGAGACCCAGTACTTC. It yields the protein CASSSRLAEETQYF.

This clonotype was seen only a few times. V is TRBV5-4 and J is TRBJ1-1, with 8 bases lining up with TRBD1. The CDR3 totals 15 residues. Germline V CDR1 and CDR2: SGHNT, YYREEE (reference sequence). V lost 3 bases to trimming and J lost 1 base; unmatched junction nucleotides: 5. CDR3 sequence reads: CASSSADRGNTEAFF. In DNA, the CDR3 is TGTGCCAGCAGCTCCGCTGACAGGGGGAACACTGAAGCTTTCTTT.

This clonotype was seen only a few times. This chain joins TRBV4-1 and TRBJ2-1; D is possibly TRBD1 (6 bases). V was trimmed by 4 bases and J by 7 bases, leaving 20 bases between them. The CDR3 loop spans 16 amino acids. The V gene's germline CDR1 is MGHRA and CDR2 YSYEKL. Here the CDR3 reads CASSRQRNRELNEQFF. CDR3 DNA: TGCGCCAGCAGCCGCCAAAGGAACAGGGAACTTAATGAGCAGTTCTTC.

This clonotype has only a few counts. V gene TRBV6-4 combines with J gene TRBJ2-1; 8 bases match TRBD1. This CDR3 is built from 15 residues. V lost 5 bases to trimming and J lost 8 bases; unmatched junction nucleotides: 11. Per the germline V gene, CDR1 is MRHNA and CDR2 is SNTAGT. The CDR3 DNA sequence: TGTGCCAGCAGTCGCTCGGGACAGGCAAACGATGAGCAGTTCTTC. Translation: CASSRSGQANDEQFF.

This clonotype came up a few times. J is TRBJ2-1 and V is TRBV29-1; 8 bases line up with TRBD2. Germline trimming cut 8 bases from V and 7 bases from J; bases unmatched to any gene: 4. The CDR3 runs to 11 residues. The germline V gene encodes CDR1 SQVTM and CDR2 ANQGSEA. Here the CDR3 DNA reads TGCAGCCTCGGGGGGGGGAATGAGCAGTTCTTC. Its protein is CSLGGGNEQFF.

This clonotype has more than one count but fewer than ten. The chain is built from TRBV7-9 and TRBJ1-1; D not resolved. In germline, CDR1 is SEHNR, CDR2 FQNEAQ (reference sequence). This CDR3 contains 12 residues. V gave up 3 bases and J gave up 11 bases, with 13 bases separating them. The CDR3 nucleotides read TGTGCCAGCAGCTTTTCGGGGTTGGGGGCTTTCTTT. It is translated as CASSFSGLGAFF.

This clonotype has more than one count but fewer than ten. V and J are TRBV5-5 and TRBJ2-7, with TRBD1 matching 9 bases. This CDR3 contains 16 residues. The germline gives CDR1 SGHKS, CDR2 YYEKEE (reference sequence). J gave up 1 base and V 4 bases, and 9 bases lay outside the gene matches. The CDR3: CASSGKPGQGSYEQYV. DNA for the CDR3: TGTGCCAGCAGCGGAAAACCGGGACAGGGTTCCTACGAGCAGTACGTC.

CDR3 in DNA: TGTGCCAGCAGTTTTGGGGGGCACGGAAACATTCAGTACTTC. It yields the protein CASSFGGHGNIQYF. The genes are TRBV12-3 or TRBV12-4 and TRBJ2-4; D is possibly TRBD1 or TRBD2 (6 bases each). This CDR3 region has 14 residues. V lost 3 bases to trimming and J lost 6 bases, with 12 bases between them.

This clonotype was seen more than once but under ten times. J is TRBJ2-1 and V is TRBV7-2; 12 bases agree with TRBD2. Germline-derived CDR1 and CDR2 are SGHTA and FQGNSA. The CDR3 contains 16 residues. The V and J ends lost 5 bases and 2 bases, in that order; junction bases with no gene match: 4. This chain's CDR3 is CASSPPSGGAYNEQFF. The CDR3 DNA reads as TGTGCCAGCAGCCCGCCTAGCGGGGGGGCCTACAATGAGCAGTTCTTC.

This clonotype was detected many times. The rearrangement links TRBV7-8 to TRBJ2-5; D gene uncertain. Germline CDR1 and CDR2: SGHVS and FQNEAQ. This CDR3 is 13 amino acids long. Between the trimmed V and J ends, which lost 4 bases and 3 bases, there was a span of 9 bases. This CDR3 reads CASSSRLKETQYF. As DNA, the CDR3 is TGTGCCAGCAGCTCCAGACTGAAAGAGACCCAGTACTTC. Supplemented by reference TRBV7-8 and TRBJ2-5, the full variable domain reads GAGVSQSPRYKVAKRGQDVALRCDPISGHVSLFWYQQALGQGPEFLTYFQNEAQLDKSGLPSDRFFAERPEGSVSTLKIQRTQQEDSAVYLCASSSRLKETQYFGPGTRLLVL.

This clonotype was seen more than once but under ten times. This sequence joins TRBV20-1 and TRBJ2-3; the match to TRBD2 covers 11 bases. Germline lookup yields CDR1 DFQATT and CDR2 SNEGSKA (reference sequence). V was clipped by 6 bases and J by 4 bases; unmatched bases: 9. The CDR3 totals 15 residues. CDR3 protein: CSAGSTSGVADTQYF. The CDR3 DNA reads as TGCAGTGCCGGGTCGACTAGCGGGGTAGCAGATACGCAGTATTTT.

This chain links TRBV7-3 with TRBJ2-1, with TRBD2 matching over 7 bases. After removal of 6 bases from V and 6 bases from J, the junction contained 2 bases not matched to a gene. The CDR3 sequence is 12 residues long. Germline CDR1 is SGHTA and CDR2 is FQGTGA. CDR3 nucleotide sequence: TGTGCCAGCAGGGGGGAGGGCAATGAGCAGTTCTTC. This sequence encodes CASRGEGNEQFF.

This clonotype was counted ten times or more. This chain joins TRBV6-5 and TRBJ2-7; possible D gene TRBD2, 6 bases. The germline V gene encodes CDR1 MNHEY and CDR2 SVGAGI. Trimming stripped 6 bases from V and 4 bases from J, with 16 bases between. The CDR3 is 14 residues long. The CDR3 protein is CASRTYGSAYEQYF. CDR3 DNA: TGTGCCAGCAGGACATACGGGAGTGCGTACGAGCAGTACTTC.

This clonotype was seen many times. The chain joins TRBV4-1 to TRBJ2-1; 11 nucleotides align to TRBD2. The V gene's germline CDR1 is MGHRA and CDR2 YSYEKL. The CDR3 loop spans 15 amino acids. V trimming: 4 bases; J trimming: 8 bases; junction bases outside the gene matches: 7. The CDR3 loop is CASSLTSGDLHEQFF. The CDR3 DNA reads as TGCGCCAGCAGCCTGACTAGCGGGGATCTCCATGAGCAGTTCTTC.

Only a few counts were recorded for this clonotype. This rearrangement joins TRBV11-2 to TRBJ2-3; no clear D. The CDR3 is 15 residues long. Germline CDR1 and CDR2: SGHAT and FQNNGV. V gave up 6 bases and J gave up 0 bases, with 13 bases separating them. The CDR3 loop reads CASRWIATSTDTQYF. The CDR3 DNA reads TGTGCCAGCAGATGGATTGCTACTAGCACAGATACGCAGTATTTT.

This clonotype occurred a few times. This sequence joins TRBV7-3 and TRBJ2-3; tentative D call: TRBD1 (5 bases). CDR1 and CDR2 (germline): SGHTA, FQGTGA. The V end lost 5 bases, the J end lost 2 bases, and 14 bases lay between the germline ends. The CDR3 covers 15 residues. The CDR3 protein is CASSPNGHLTDTQYF. DNA of the CDR3: TGTGCCAGCAGCCCTAACGGACATCTCACAGATACGCAGTATTTT. The variable domain in full, completed from reference TRBV7-3 and TRBJ2-3, reads GAGVSQTPSNKVTEKGKYVELRCDPISGHTALYWYRQSLGQGPEFLIYFQGTGAADDSGLPNDRFFAVRPEGSVSTLKIQRTERGDSAVYLCASSPNGHLTDTQYFGPGTRLTVL.

The V call is TRBV6-5, the J call TRBJ2-3; 7 nucleotides line up with TRBD1. Germline V gene data show CDR1 as MNHEY and CDR2 as SVGAGI. The J segment lost 2 bases and the V segment lost 5 bases, leaving 7 bases of the junction unmatched. This CDR3 has 15 amino acids. The CDR3 DNA follows: TGTGCCAGCAGTCCCCAGACAGGGTTCACAGATACGCAGTATTTT. Residues: CASSPQTGFTDTQYF.

This rearrangement joins TRBV5-5 to TRBJ2-7, with 9 bases that match TRBD1. V lost 0 bases, J lost 5 bases, and 6 bases stayed unmatched. The CDR3 is 15 amino acids. CDR1 and CDR2 from the germline V gene are SGHKS and YYEKEE (reference sequence). The CDR3, as DNA: TGTGCCAGCAGCTTGGATGGGGACAGGGCGAACGAGCAGTACGTC. It is translated as CASSLDGDRANEQYV.

This clonotype was observed a handful of times. The chain combines TRBV3-1 with TRBJ1-2, with unresolved D. The CDR3 has 14 amino acids. The V end lost 7 bases, the J end lost 1 base, and 13 bases lay between the germline ends. CDR1 and CDR2 (germline): LGHDT, YNNKEL (reference sequence). CDR3 amino acids: CASKYREDNYGYTF. CDR3 coding DNA: TGTGCCAGCAAATACCGGGAGGATAACTATGGCTACACCTTC.

The sample holds a few counts of this clonotype. The genes are TRBV13 and TRBJ2-7, with TRBD1 matching over 9 bases. V gave up 5 bases and J gave up 6 bases; unmatched junction bases: 11. Germline assignment: CDR1 PRHDT and CDR2 FYEKMQ (reference sequence). CDR3 size: 15 residues. The CDR3 nucleotides read TGTGCCAGCAGCCCAAGTGGGACAGGGACCCGCGAGCAGTACTTC. It encodes CASSPSGTGTREQYF.

There are many counts of this clonotype. The chain combines TRBV7-9 with TRBJ2-3; D ambiguous. Trimming took off 7 bases at V and 5 bases at J, with 16 bases between the two ends. This CDR3 has 14 residues. Germline V lookup: CDR1 SEHNR, CDR2 FQNEAQ (reference sequence). CDR3 residues: CASIRPSKGDTQYF. CDR3 bases: TGTGCCAGCATCAGACCGAGTAAAGGAGATACGCAGTATTTT.